This T cell receptor beta chain originates from a study of blood T cell repertoires in COVID-19 (dated by TCRdb to 2018 to 2021). Regarding the research as a whole: The collaborator samples originated in the United States, Italy and Spain and spanned the acute and convalescent phases of COVID-19. The prospective study material was composed of cDNA or gDNA derived from T cells, B-cell-depleted T cells, or PBMCs. The dataset comprised deeply sampled blood TCRbeta repertoires from subjects exposed to, actively infected with, or recovered from COVID-19. The repertoires were released in a freely available public database meant as a resource for research on the immune response to SARS-CoV-2. Samples were obtained from the ongoing ImmuneRACE study (first 160 participants) and from roughly 1,300 subjects provided by 6 global collaborators. A de-identified subject ID, COVID-19 status, age in years and sex were almost always included in the sample metadata. Where available, HLA class I and class II types were taken from metadata supplied by the sample provider and were not determined by assay-based typing.

The collaborating institutions used their own protocols to collect whole blood in K2EDTA tubes. For TCRbeta analysis, collaborator samples were shipped as frozen whole blood, as isolated PBMCs, or as DNA extracted from either sample type. Points on this clone: This clone's antigen is unknown. No base-level quality is on record; no much larger clone is a single base apart.

TCRbeta CDR3 regions were amplified from genomic DNA using the immunoSEQ Assay, a bias-controlled multiplex PCR. Concerning the study's data processing: Nucleated cell counts per sample were estimated from amplification of reference gene primers within the assay. To quantify the absolute abundance of each unique TCRbeta CDR3 rearrangement, sequence reads were collapsed and filtered. For each sample, productive Simpson clonality was calculated as the square root of Simpson's diversity index across productive rearrangements. Entries here come from immuneACCESS through TCRdb and include only in-frame sequences with V and J called. Some clones fail to appear in such tables; in the studies checked, an unresolved V gene covers under half of the shortfall, and the cause of the remainder is unknown. Clonal size and the V and J genes are those of that table, whereas D and trimming came from the DNA. This sample lists around 150,000 clones; 60% to 85% were detected once. Clones ranked in the top ten supply over 15% of the sample.

CDR1 and CDR2 are drawn from the germline V gene: ENHRY, SYGVKD. The CDR3 contains 14 residues, cysteine and phenylalanine counted. Only CDR3 DNA is held: 42 bases, read in frame from base 1. From V the trimming removes 10 bases and from J it removes 2 bases, while the gene matches leave 6 bases of the junction unaccounted for. General findings and caveats noted by the study authors: How much clinical and demographic metadata was included differed by source and by participant, and the metadata was provided uncurated.

Sample: peripheral blood. The clonotype comes from a man aged 50 to 59 with acute or convalescent COVID-19. The rearranged segments are TRBV10-3 and TRBJ1-5; TRBD1 aligns with 9 central bases. The nucleotide sequence is TGTGCCACGAGACAGGGGGTTGGCAATCAGCCCCAGCATTTT. Its protein reads: CATRQGVGNQPQHF.